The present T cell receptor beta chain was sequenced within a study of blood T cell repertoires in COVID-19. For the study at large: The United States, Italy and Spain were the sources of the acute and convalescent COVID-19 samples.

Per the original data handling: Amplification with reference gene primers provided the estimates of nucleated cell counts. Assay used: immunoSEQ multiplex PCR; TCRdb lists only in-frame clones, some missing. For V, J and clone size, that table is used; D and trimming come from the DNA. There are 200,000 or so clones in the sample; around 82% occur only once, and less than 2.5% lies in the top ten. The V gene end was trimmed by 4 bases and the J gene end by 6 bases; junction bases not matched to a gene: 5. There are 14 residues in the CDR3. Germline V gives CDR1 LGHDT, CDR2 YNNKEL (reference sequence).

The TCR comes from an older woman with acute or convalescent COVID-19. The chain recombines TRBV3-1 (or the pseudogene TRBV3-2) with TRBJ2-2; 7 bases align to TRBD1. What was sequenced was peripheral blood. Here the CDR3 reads CASSRGQAPGELFF. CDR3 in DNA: TGTGCCAGCAGCCGCGGACAGGCGCCCGGGGAGCTGTTTTTT.